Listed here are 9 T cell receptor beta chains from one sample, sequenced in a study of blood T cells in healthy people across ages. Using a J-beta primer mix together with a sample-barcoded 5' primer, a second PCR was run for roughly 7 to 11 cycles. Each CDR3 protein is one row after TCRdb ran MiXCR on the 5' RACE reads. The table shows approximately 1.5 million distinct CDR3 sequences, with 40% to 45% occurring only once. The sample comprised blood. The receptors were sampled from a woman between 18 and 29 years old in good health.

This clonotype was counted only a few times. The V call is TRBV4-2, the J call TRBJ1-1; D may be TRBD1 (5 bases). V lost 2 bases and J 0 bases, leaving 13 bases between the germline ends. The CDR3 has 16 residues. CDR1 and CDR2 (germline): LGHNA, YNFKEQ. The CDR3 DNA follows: TGTGCCAGCAGCCAACCGACAGAGTTAATGAACACTGAAGCTTTCTTT. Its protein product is CASSQPTELMNTEAFF.

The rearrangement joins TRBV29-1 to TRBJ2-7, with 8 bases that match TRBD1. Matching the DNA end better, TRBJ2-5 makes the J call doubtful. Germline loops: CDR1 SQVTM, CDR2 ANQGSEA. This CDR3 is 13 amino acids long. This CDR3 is CSVTQDRATTQYF. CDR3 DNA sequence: TGCAGCGTTACCCAGGACAGGGCGACGACCCAGTACTTC.

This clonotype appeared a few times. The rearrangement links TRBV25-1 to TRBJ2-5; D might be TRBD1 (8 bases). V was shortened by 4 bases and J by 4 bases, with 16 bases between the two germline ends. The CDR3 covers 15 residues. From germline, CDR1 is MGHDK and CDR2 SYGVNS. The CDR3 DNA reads TGTGCCAGCAGTGGACAGGGGACTAAACTAGAGACCCAGTACTTC. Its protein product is CASSGQGTKLETQYF.

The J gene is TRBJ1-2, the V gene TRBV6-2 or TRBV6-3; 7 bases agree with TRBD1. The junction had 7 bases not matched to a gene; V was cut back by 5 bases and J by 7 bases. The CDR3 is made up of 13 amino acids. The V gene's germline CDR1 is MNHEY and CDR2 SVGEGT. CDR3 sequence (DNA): TGTGCCAGCAGTGCGACAGGGCGAGTTGGCTACACCTTC. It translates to CASSATGRVGYTF.

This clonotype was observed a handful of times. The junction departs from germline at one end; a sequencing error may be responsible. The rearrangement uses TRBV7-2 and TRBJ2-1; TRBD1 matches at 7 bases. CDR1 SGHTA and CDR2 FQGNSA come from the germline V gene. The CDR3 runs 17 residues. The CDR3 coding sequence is TGTGCCAGCAGCTTACACGTGGGGACAGTCTCCAACAATGAGCAGTTCTTC. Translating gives CASSLHVGTVSNNEQFF.

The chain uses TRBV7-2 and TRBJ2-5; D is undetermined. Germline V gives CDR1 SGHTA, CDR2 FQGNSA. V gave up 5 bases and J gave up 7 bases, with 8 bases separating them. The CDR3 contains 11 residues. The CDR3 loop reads CASSHSWTQYF. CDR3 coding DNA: TGTGCCAGCAGCCATTCGTGGACCCAGTACTTC.

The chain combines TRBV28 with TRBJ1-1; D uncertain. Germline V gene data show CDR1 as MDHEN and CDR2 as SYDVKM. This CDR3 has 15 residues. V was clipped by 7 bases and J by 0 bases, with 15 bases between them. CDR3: CASTGGLLMNTEAFF. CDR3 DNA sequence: TGTGCCAGCACGGGAGGGCTACTCATGAACACTGAAGCTTTCTTT.

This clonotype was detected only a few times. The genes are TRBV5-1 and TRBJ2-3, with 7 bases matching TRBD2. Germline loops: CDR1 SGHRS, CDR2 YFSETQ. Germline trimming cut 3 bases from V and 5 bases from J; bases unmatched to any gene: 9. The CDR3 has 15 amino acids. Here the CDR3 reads CASSSGERGGDTQYF. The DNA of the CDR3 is TGCGCCAGCAGCTCTGGAGAGCGGGGTGGAGATACGCAGTATTTT.

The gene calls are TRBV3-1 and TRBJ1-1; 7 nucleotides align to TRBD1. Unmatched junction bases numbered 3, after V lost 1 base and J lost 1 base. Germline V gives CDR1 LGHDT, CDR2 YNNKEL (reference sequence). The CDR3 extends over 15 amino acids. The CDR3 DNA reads TGTGCCAGCAGCCAAGGTGGGACAGCGAACACTGAAGCTTTCTTT. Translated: CASSQGGTANTEAFF.